The clone carrying this T cell receptor (beta chain) was seen only a few times. Its antigen is as yet unknown. RNA totalling about 0.5 to 1 ug underwent reverse transcription with random hexamers. A multiplex approach, immunoSEQ multiplex PCR, amplified TCR beta CDR3 across 54 Vbeta and 13 Jbeta. TCRdb re-called the immunoSEQ multiplex PCR reads through MiXCR, storing one row per CDR3 protein. The sample lists tens of thousands of distinct CDR3 sequences, 95% to 96% occurring once. Sequencing targeted TCR beta in T cells from blood (CD8+ and CD4+). TEMRA cells were FACS-enriched, with CD8+ and CD4+ T cells isolated negatively. The data originate from a study of CD8 T cells in Susac syndrome. This CDR3 comprises 12 residues. The V gene lost 6 bases and the J gene lost 2 bases, with 8 bases spanning the gap. The germline CDR1 and CDR2 sequences are WSHSY and SAAADI. Study outcomes and limitations: The greatest CD8+ clonal expansion in Susac occurred in TEMRA cells and in active patients.

The origin of this receptor is a human donor with Susac syndrome. The V gene is TRBV10-2, the J gene TRBJ2-7; D is undetermined. Sequenced material: CD8+ T cells from PBMCs. Here the CDR3 reads CASSDSAYEQYF. CDR3 DNA sequence: TGCGCCAGCAGCGACTCGGCCTACGAGCAGTACTTC.